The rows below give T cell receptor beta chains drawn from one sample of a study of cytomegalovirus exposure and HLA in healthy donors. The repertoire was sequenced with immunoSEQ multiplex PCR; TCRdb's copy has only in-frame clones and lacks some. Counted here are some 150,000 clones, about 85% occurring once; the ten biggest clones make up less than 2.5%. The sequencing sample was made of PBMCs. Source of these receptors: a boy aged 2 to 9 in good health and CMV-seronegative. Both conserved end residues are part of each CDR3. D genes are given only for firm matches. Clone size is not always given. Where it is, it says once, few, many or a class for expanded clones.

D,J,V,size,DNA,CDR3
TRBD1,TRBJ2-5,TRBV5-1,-,TGCGCCAGCAGCTTCACAGGGGAGCAAGAGACCCAGTACTTC,CASSFTGEQETQYF
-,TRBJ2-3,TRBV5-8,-,TGTGCCAGCAGCATCGGAGGGACCGCAGCTGGCGATACGCAGTATTTT,CASSIGGTAAGDTQYF
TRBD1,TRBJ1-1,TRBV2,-,TGTGCCAGATCTCGTCCGGACAGGCGTATGAACACTGAAGCTTTCTTT,CARSRPDRRMNTEAFF
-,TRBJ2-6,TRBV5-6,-,TGTGCCAGCAGCTTGTTTGGCGGGGCCAACGTCCTGACTTTC,CASSLFGGANVLTF
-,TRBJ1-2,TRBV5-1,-,TGCGCCAGCAGCTCGGGTGAGCGGCATGGCTACACCTTC,CASSSGERHGYTF
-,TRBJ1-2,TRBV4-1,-,TGCGCCAGCAGCCAACCCGCCTACCGAACGAAGACAGCTACTAACTATGGCTACACCTTC,CASSQPAYRTKTATNYGYTF
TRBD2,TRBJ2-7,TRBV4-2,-,TGTGCCAGCAGCCAAGATCCGGGGGGGGCCTACGAGCAGTACTTC,CASSQDPGGAYEQYF
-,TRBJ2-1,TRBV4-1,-,TGCGCCAGCAGCCAAGTTCAGGGTGAGCAGTTCTTC,CASSQVQGEQFF
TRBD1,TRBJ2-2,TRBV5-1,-,TGCGCCAGCAGCCCCGGGACAGTGAACACCGGGGAGCTGTTTTTT,CASSPGTVNTGELFF
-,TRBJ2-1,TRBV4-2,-,TGTGCCAGCAGTCCTACGACTCCCTACAATGAGCAGTTCTTC,CASSPTTPYNEQFF
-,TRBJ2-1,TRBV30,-,TGTGCCTGGAACGGGATACCTATCTACAATGAGCAGTTCTTC,CAWNGIPIYNEQFF
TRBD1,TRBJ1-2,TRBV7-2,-,TGTGCCAGCAGCTTTGACGAGGACAGGGCCGGATATGGCTACACCTTC,CASSFDEDRAGYGYTF
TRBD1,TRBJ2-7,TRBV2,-,TGTGCCAGCAGTGAGACAGGGGTCAAAGCTGGCGAGCAGTACTTC,CASSETGVKAGEQYF
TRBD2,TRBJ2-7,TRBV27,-,TGTGCCAGCAGCCACAAACTAGCGGGAGGCTCCTACGAGCAGTACTTC,CASSHKLAGGSYEQYF
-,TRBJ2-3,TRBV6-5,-,TGTGCCAGCAGGGAGGTCAGGGGCGGGGATACGCAGTATTTT,CASREVRGGDTQYF
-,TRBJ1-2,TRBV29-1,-,TGCAGCGTTGAGGAGATCAGGGGCTTTGGCTACACCTTC,CSVEEIRGFGYTF
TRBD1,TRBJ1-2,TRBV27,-,TGTGCCAGCAGTTTAACCTGGACAGGAGGGTATGGCTACACCTTC,CASSLTWTGGYGYTF
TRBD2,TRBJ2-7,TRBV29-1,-,TGCAGCGGACGCGGACTAGCGACTGCCGAGCAGTACTTC,CSGRGLATAEQYF
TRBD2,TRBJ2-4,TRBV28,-,TGTGCCAGCAGTTTACCCGGACTAGCGGGAGTACAAAAAAACATTCAGTACTTC,CASSLPGLAGVQKNIQYF
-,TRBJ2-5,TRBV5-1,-,TGCGCCAGCAGCACCAACACAGGCATGGAAGAGACCCAGTACTTC,CASSTNTGMEETQYF
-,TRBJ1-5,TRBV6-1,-,TGTGCCAGCAGGCGGGACGGGAATAGCAATCAGCCCCAGCATTTT,CASRRDGNSNQPQHF
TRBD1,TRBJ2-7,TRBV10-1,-,TGCGCCAGCAGTGGCTCTTACCGGGACAGGGTGAAGCAGTACTTC,CASSGSYRDRVKQYF
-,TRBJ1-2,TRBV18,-,TGTGCCAGCTCACGTTGGGCAGTTCCGGATCTCGACTATGGCTACACCTTC,CASSRWAVPDLDYGYTF
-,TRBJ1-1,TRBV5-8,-,TGTGCCAGCAGGATAATTGCAACTAACCCGACAACCCGGGGCACTGAAGCTTTCTTT,CASRIIATNPTTRGTEAFF
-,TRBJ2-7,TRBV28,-,TGTGCCAGCAGCCTACCACGGGGCTACGAGCAGTACTTC,CASSLPRGYEQYF
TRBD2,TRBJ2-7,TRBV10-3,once,TGTGCCATCGCGGGACTAGCGGCTTCCTACGAGCAGTACTTC,CAIAGLAASYEQYF
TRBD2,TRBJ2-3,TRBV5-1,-,TGCGCCAGCAGGATCGGACTAGCGGGGAACACAGATACGCAGTATTTT,CASRIGLAGNTDTQYF
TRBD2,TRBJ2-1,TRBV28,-,TGTGCCAGCAGTTCCTGGCAAGCGGGAGGGCTGAGCAATGAGCAGTTCTTC,CASSSWQAGGLSNEQFF
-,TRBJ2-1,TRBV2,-,TGTGCCAGCAGTGAAATCCTGGGCAGCTACAATGAGCAGTTCTTC,CASSEILGSYNEQFF
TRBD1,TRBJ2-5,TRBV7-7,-,TGTGCCAGCAGCTTCGCAGGGGGTTCCGAGGAGACCCAGTACTTC,CASSFAGGSEETQYF
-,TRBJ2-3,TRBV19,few,TGTGCCAGTAGCATTCTAGGAGATACGCAGTATTTT,CASSILGDTQYF
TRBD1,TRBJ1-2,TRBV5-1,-,TGCGCCAGCAGCTTATACGGGACAGGGGCTTACGTTGACTATGGCTACACCTTC,CASSLYGTGAYVDYGYTF
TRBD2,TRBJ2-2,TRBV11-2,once,TGTGCCAGCAGCTTTGGCGTCGCAGGGCGGGGGTGGACCGGGGAGCTGTTTTTT,CASSFGVAGRGWTGELFF
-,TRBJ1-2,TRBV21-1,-,TGTGCCAGCAGCAAAGTGATTGGAATGAGGGGGTGCGGCTACACCTTC,CASSKVIGMRGCGYTF
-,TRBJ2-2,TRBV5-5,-,TGTGCCAGCAGCTTCCCCAGGAATACACAGGGTCACGGGGAGCTGTTTTTT,CASSFPRNTQGHGELFF
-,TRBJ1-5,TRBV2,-,TGTGCCAGCAGGGGGGCCCCAGGGGCCGTCTTCAATCAGCCCCAGCATTTT,CASRGAPGAVFNQPQHF
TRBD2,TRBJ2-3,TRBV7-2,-,TGTGCCAGCAGCCAAAAGATACGAGGGACTAGCGGGAGGGATACGCAGTATTTT,CASSQKIRGTSGRDTQYF
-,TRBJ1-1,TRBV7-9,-,TGTGCCAGCAGCCAAAGGACAGTGAACACTGAAGCTTTCTTT,CASSQRTVNTEAFF
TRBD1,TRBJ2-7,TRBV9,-,TGTGCCAGCAGCCCTCCGGGACAGGGGTCCTACGAGCAGTACTTC,CASSPPGQGSYEQYF
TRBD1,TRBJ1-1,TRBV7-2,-,TGTGCCAGCAGCTTATCGACAGGGGTAGGTAGCACTGAAGCTTTCTTT,CASSLSTGVGSTEAFF
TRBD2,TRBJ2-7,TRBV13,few,TGTGCCAGCAGCTCCTGGACTAGCGGGACTAAAAGTTTCTCCTACGAGCAGTACTTC,CASSSWTSGTKSFSYEQYF
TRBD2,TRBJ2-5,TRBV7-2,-,TGTGCCAGCAGCTTACAGGCGGGAGCATCGGAGACCCAGTACTTC,CASSLQAGASETQYF
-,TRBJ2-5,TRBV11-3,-,TGTGCCAGCAGCTTAGGCCAGATCCAAGAGACCCAGTACTTC,CASSLGQIQETQYF
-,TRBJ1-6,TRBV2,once,TGTGCCAGCAGTGTGCTCTTACAGGGCCGGTCACCCCTCCACTTT,CASSVLLQGRSPLHF
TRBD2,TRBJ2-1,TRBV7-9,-,TGTTCCAGCAGCTTAGGGGCGCTGGGGGGGATCTCGGGCAATGAGCAGTTCTTC,CSSSLGALGGISGNEQFF
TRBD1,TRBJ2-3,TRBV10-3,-,TGTGCCATCAGAGGGACAGGGTCGACAGATACGCAGTATTTT,CAIRGTGSTDTQYF
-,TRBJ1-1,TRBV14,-,TGTGCCAGCAGCCAAGTCGCGCTTGAAGCTTTCTTT,CASSQVALEAFF
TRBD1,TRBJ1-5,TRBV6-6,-,TGTGCCAGCAGTTGGACAGGACCGAGGGGCAATCAGCCCCAGCATTTT,CASSWTGPRGNQPQHF
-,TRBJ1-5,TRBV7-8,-,TGTGCCAGCAGCTTAGGGTCGCGGGCAGCCGGTACCGGTCAGCCCCAGCATTTT,CASSLGSRAAGTGQPQHF